The clone carrying this T cell receptor beta chain was seen only a few times. No antigen is known for it. The data are from a study of T cell responses to AZD1222 COVID-19 vaccine. The ends lost 5 bases at V and 0 bases at J; junction bases unmatched: 5. The germline V gene has CDR1 SEHNR and CDR2 FQNEAQ (reference sequence). The CDR3 is 16 residues long. General study points: Donors were mostly white British, more females; clonal diversity possibly underestimated. Across the whole spike, CD4 TCRs peaked at regions 160-218 and 743-854.

The method was immunoSEQ multiplex PCR; TCRdb's version includes in-frame clones alone and lacks a portion of them. The data contain some 160,000 clones, roughly 87% of them singletons. V usage is TRBV7-9 and J usage is TRBJ2-2; 8 positions agree with TRBD2. The material was peripheral blood, obtained 28 days after the second AZD1222 dose. The sequence came from an adult who received the AZD1222 COVID-19 vaccine. This CDR3 reads CASSPSGGANTGELFF. In DNA, the CDR3 is TGTGCCAGCAGCCCATCCGGGGGGGCGAACACCGGGGAGCTGTTTTTT.